A single T cell receptor (beta chain) is shown here with its context. Distinct nucleotide sequences in the sample also encode this CDR3. Original analysis: Estimated nucleated cell counts came from reference gene primer amplification. The protocol was immunoSEQ multiplex PCR, while the TCRdb copy is restricted to in-frame clones and leaves out a portion. That table is the source of V, J and clone size, and D and trimming were worked out from the DNA. The sample lists hundreds of thousands of clones, around 83% occurring once. The data belong to a study of blood T cell repertoires in COVID-19. Study summary: Samples representing acute and convalescent COVID-19 were sourced from the United States, Italy and Spain. The analysed material was cDNA or gDNA that came from T cells, B-cell-depleted T cells, or PBMCs.

Unmatched junction bases numbered 7, after V lost 3 bases and J lost 5 bases. Per the germline V gene, CDR1 is KGHSH and CDR2 is LQKENI. The CDR3 contains 14 residues. This sequence was found in a woman aged 60-70 years with active or convalescent COVID-19. The J gene is TRBJ2-7, the V gene TRBV18, with TRBD2 identical over 7 bases. Material: peripheral blood. CDR3 coding DNA: TGTGCCAGCTCACCCCTGGGGGGGGTCGACGAGCAGTACTTC. It specifies CASSPLGGVDEQYF.